This TCR beta chain was retrieved from a study of CD8+ T cells in alopecia areata. Across the whole study: Treated patients took oral tofacitinib at 5 to 10 mg twice daily. The SALT score measured affected scalp surface percentage in treated patients.

Concerning this clone itself: Its antigen is currently unknown.

Treatment meaning: oral pan-JAK inhibitor, 5-10 mg twice daily. After isolation, RNA underwent reverse transcription to generate cDNA as the sequencing template. Generated by immunoSEQ multiplex PCR, the TCRdb table keeps only in-frame clones and is missing some. The sample has around 210,000 clones; about three fifths are singletons. Germline V gene data show CDR1 as MGHDK and CDR2 as SYGVNS. The CDR3 extends over 14 amino acids. V lost 3 bases to trimming and J lost 2 bases, with 10 bases between them. The study, taken as a whole, reports: In scalp samples, resident alphabeta T cells of normal skin are also sequenced.

V gene TRBV25-1 combines with J gene TRBJ1-2, with a possible D match to TRBD1 (5 bases). The source was CD4+ T cells sorted from blood, collected at week 4, from a patient treated with tofacitinib. The sequence was obtained from a human donor with alopecia areata. The CDR3, as DNA: TGTGCCAGCAGTGACCCTAGGGGAAACTATGGCTACACCTTC. Translating it yields CASSDPRGNYGYTF.